This T cell receptor (beta chain) was sequenced in a study of T cells in Graves' hyperthyroidism and ophthalmopathy. A remark on this clonotype: Its antigen is currently unknown.

Graves' hyperthyroidism was deemed stable absent ophthalmopathy progression within 18 months. Notes on the study in general: Among thyroid clonotypes expanded above 0.001, most also appeared in blood.

TCR beta CDR3 regions were amplified from RNA. A first-round RT-PCR of the TCR CDR3 used the HTBI primer set. TCRdb independently ran MiXCR on the multiplex PCR reads; one entry per CDR3 protein. Here the sample spans approximately 530,000 distinct CDR3 sequences, 16% being singletons. The germline gives CDR1 MNHNS, CDR2 SASEGT. There are 15 residues in the CDR3. The ends were cut back, 5 bases at V and 4 bases at J, with 15 bases in the middle. The receptor's source is a woman in her late teens or twenties with Graves' hyperthyroidism. Input material: blood. V gene TRBV6-1 combines with J gene TRBJ2-1; D is possibly TRBD2 (6 bases). In DNA form, the CDR3 reads TGTGCCAGCAGTTATGGAGGGGTTGCTTACAATGAGCAGTTCTTC. It specifies CASSYGGVAYNEQFF.